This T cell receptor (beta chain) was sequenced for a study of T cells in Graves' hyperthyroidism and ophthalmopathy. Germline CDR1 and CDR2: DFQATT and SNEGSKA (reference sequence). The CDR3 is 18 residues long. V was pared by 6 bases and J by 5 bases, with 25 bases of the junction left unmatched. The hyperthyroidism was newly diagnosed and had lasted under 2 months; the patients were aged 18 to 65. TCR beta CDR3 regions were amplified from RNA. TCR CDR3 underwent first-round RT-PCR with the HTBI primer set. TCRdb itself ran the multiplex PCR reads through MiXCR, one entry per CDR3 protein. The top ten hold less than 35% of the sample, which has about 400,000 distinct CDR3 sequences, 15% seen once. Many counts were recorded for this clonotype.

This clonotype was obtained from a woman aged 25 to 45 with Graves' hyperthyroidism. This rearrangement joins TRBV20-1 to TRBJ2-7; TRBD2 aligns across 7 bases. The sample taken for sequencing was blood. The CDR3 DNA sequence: TGCAGTGCCCCTCTACTTGGTGGCGGGAGACGAATTAGGAACGAGCAGTACTTC. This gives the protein CSAPLLGGGRRIRNEQYF.